What follows are 21 T cell receptor beta chains derived from one specimen sequenced in a study of CD8+ T cells in alopecia areata. Indicated treatment: oral pan-JAK inhibitor, 5-10 mg twice daily. Once RNA had been extracted, it was reverse transcribed into cDNA to act as the sequencing template. Profiled with immunoSEQ multiplex PCR; TCRdb holds only in-frame clones, not every one. The table has some 100,000 clones, 50% to 60% seen once. The material sequenced was CD8+ T cells sorted from blood, taken at approximately week 56, from a patient treated with tofacitinib. The receptors stem from a human donor with alopecia areata.

This clone was seen more than once but under ten times. This rearrangement joins TRBV29-1 to TRBJ2-1; TRBD1 matches 7 bases. The CDR3 is 15 residues long. V lost 5 bases, J lost 0 bases, and 7 bases stayed unmatched. CDR1 is SQVTM and CDR2 is ANQGSEA in the germline V gene. The CDR3 loop reads CSVSTGASSYNEQFF. CDR3 DNA: TGCAGCGTTAGTACAGGGGCCAGCTCCTACAATGAGCAGTTCTTC.

The chain couples TRBV11-2 to TRBJ1-5; D unresolved. Trimming took 1 base from V and 5 from J, leaving 6 bases between them. Germline V gene data show CDR1 as SGHAT and CDR2 as FQNNGV. The CDR3 length is 13 residues. The CDR3, as DNA: TGTGCCAGCAGCTTAGGCAGCTATCAGCCCCAGCATTTT. Amino acids: CASSLGSYQPQHF.

Comment on this clone: The same CDR3 is also encoded by other DNA sequences in this sample. The V gene is TRBV29-1, the J gene TRBJ2-5, with 16 positions matching TRBD2. CDR1 SQVTM and CDR2 ANQGSEA come from the germline V gene. This CDR3 is 18 amino acids long. V trimming: 2 bases; J trimming: 1 base; junction bases outside the gene matches: 7. CDR3 sequence: CSVERPGLAGGRQETQYF. In nucleotides, the CDR3 is TGCAGCGTTGAAAGACCGGGACTAGCGGGGGGGCGCCAAGAGACCCAGTACTTC.

The chain couples TRBV2 to TRBJ1-5; D remains ambiguous. V was cut by 7 bases and J by 8 bases, with 15 bases left in between. Looked up from germline, CDR1 is SNHLY and CDR2 is FYNNEI. CDR3 length: 13 amino acids. The CDR3, as DNA: TGTGCCAGCACTAGAGTCGGTCAGGAGCCCCAGCATTTT. It translates to CASTRVGQEPQHF.

This clone has only a few counts. CDR3 amino acids: CASSLTLGQGGSDEKLFF. CDR3 in DNA: TGTGCCAGCAGCCTGACCTTGGGGCAGGGAGGAAGCGATGAAAAACTGTTTTTT. The J gene is TRBJ1-4, the V gene TRBV5-4, with D possibly being TRBD1 (5 bases). CDR3 length equals 18 residues. Germline loops: CDR1 SGHNT, CDR2 YYREEE (reference sequence). Trimming removed 4 bases at V and 6 bases at J, with 25 bases between.

The V call is TRBV30, the J call TRBJ1-2; D not certain. Trimming shortened V by 2 bases and J by 4 bases, and 11 bases separated the two germline ends. Germline lookup yields CDR1 GTSNPN and CDR2 SVGIG (reference sequence). The length of the CDR3 is 13 residues. The CDR3 bases are TGTGCCTGGAGTCTGGCCGGTCGCTATGGCTACACCTTC. This gives the protein CAWSLAGRYGYTF.

DNA of the CDR3: TGCGCCAGCAGCCAAAGACTTGAGGATACGCAGTATTTT. Translated: CASSQRLEDTQYF. The rearrangement links TRBV4-1 to TRBJ2-3; D is unclear. The CDR3 contains 13 residues. V dropped 2 bases and J dropped 6 bases, with 9 bases sitting between them. The germline V gene has CDR1 MGHRA and CDR2 YSYEKL.

This clone was detected once. The chain joins TRBV6-5 to TRBJ2-1; D might be TRBD2 (7 bases). The CDR3 has 14 residues. Between the trimmed V and J ends, which lost 2 bases and 9 bases, there was a span of 14 bases. The V gene's germline CDR1 is MNHEY and CDR2 SVGAGI. CDR3 loop: CASSYGGGPAEQFF. The CDR3 coding sequence is TGTGCCAGCAGTTACGGGGGGGGGCCAGCTGAGCAGTTCTTC.

The chain carries TRBV13 and TRBJ2-4; weak D call: TRBD1 (6 bases). The CDR3 consists of 13 residues. The V end was cut by 1 base, the J end by 5 bases, with 6 bases between. Germline CDR1 reads PRHDT; CDR2 reads FYEKMQ (reference sequence). This chain's CDR3 is CASSLDRENIQYF. Written as DNA, the CDR3 is TGTGCCAGCAGCTTAGACAGGGAAAACATTCAGTACTTC.

The J gene is TRBJ1-3, the V gene TRBV2, with D unclear. This CDR3 has 13 amino acids. Germline CDR1 reads SNHLY; CDR2 reads FYNNEI. Trimming removed 3 bases from V and 6 bases from J, with 9 bases in between. The DNA for the CDR3 is TGTGCCAGCAGTGATCCGAGGGAAAACACCATATATTTT. As protein: CASSDPRENTIYF.

V usage is TRBV5-1 and J usage is TRBJ1-2; maybe TRBD1 (5 bases). Germline V gene sequence: CDR1 SGHRS, CDR2 YFSETQ. Between the trimmed V and J ends, which lost 1 base and 7 bases, there was a span of 11 bases. The CDR3 has 13 amino acids. This CDR3 is CASSLWGVVGYTF. CDR3 in DNA: TGCGCCAGCAGCTTGTGGGGGGTCGTTGGCTACACCTTC. Combining the CDR3 with reference TRBV5-1 and TRBJ1-2 gives the whole variable domain KAGVTQTPRYLIKTRGQQVTLSCSPISGHRSVSWYQQTPGQGLQFLFEYFSETQRNKGNFPGRFSGRQFSNSRSEMNVSTLELGDSALYLCASSLWGVVGYTFGSGTRLTVV.

The chain has TRBV29-1 and TRBJ2-3; 12 positions agree with TRBD2. The V segment lost 3 bases and the J segment 2 bases; nucleotides outside the gene matches: 9. The CDR3 loop spans 17 amino acids. The germline gives CDR1 SQVTM, CDR2 ANQGSEA. DNA for the CDR3: TGCAGCGTTGATGGGCTAGCGGGGGGGCCGTTCACAGATACGCAGTATTTT. It translates to CSVDGLAGGPFTDTQYF.

J is TRBJ2-7 and V is TRBV2; 11 bases fit TRBD2. With 7 bases clipped from V and 2 bases from J, the junction kept 1 base outside the gene matches. CDR1 is SNHLY and CDR2 is FYNNEI in the germline V gene. The CDR3 consists of 13 residues. CDR3 DNA: TGTGCCAGCAAGGGACTAGCGGCCTACGAGCAGTACTTC. Translation: CASKGLAAYEQYF.

The chain couples TRBV5-6 to TRBJ1-1; no clear D. Germline CDR1 reads SGHDT; CDR2 reads YYEEEE. With 0 bases removed from V and 11 bases from J, the gap between germline ends came to 20 bases. The CDR3 extends over 15 amino acids. CDR3 residues: CASSLGPRDVFGAFF. For the CDR3, the DNA is TGTGCCAGCAGCTTGGGTCCCCGTGACGTCTTTGGCGCTTTCTTT.

This clone occurred once. The J gene is TRBJ2-3, the V gene TRBV6-4; 7 bases map to TRBD1. CDR1 is MRHNA, CDR2 SNTAGT, per germline. The CDR3 is made up of 14 amino acids. V lost 4 bases, J lost 2 bases, and 3 bases stayed unmatched. The CDR3 region has the DNA TGTGCCAGCAGTGGGGGACAGCACACAGATACGCAGTATTTT. This encodes CASSGGQHTDTQYF.

This clone was counted a single time. The V and J genes are TRBV2 and TRBJ2-2; D is undetermined. V dropped 3 bases and J dropped 6 bases, with 14 bases sitting between them. CDR3 length: 15 residues. The germline CDR1 and CDR2 sequences are SNHLY and FYNNEI. CDR3 sequence: CASSEDGVRAGELFF. CDR3 DNA sequence: TGTGCCAGCAGTGAGGATGGCGTCCGGGCCGGGGAGCTGTTTTTT.

The V and J genes are TRBV10-3 and TRBJ1-5; D gene uncertain. CDR3 length equals 14 residues. Germline V lookup: CDR1 ENHRY, CDR2 SYGVKD. Trimming shortened V by 3 bases and J by 3 bases, and 9 bases separated the two germline ends. CDR3: CAISDEGLNQPQHF. In DNA form, the CDR3 reads TGTGCCATCAGTGACGAGGGCCTCAATCAGCCCCAGCATTTT.

The chain couples TRBV5-6 to TRBJ2-1, with 9 nucleotides matching TRBD1. This CDR3 spans 15 amino acids. Germline V CDR1 and CDR2: SGHDT, YYEEEE. With 4 bases clipped from V and 0 bases from J, the junction kept 2 bases outside the gene matches. CDR3: CASSGQGSSYNEQFF. The CDR3 DNA reads TGTGCCAGCAGCGGACAGGGGAGCTCCTACAATGAGCAGTTCTTC.

The rearrangement links TRBV30 to TRBJ1-2; D unclear. This CDR3 is 12 amino acids long. Germline CDR1 is GTSNPN and CDR2 is SVGIG (reference sequence). The V gene lost 0 bases and the J gene lost 4 bases, with 6 bases spanning the gap. In nucleotides, the CDR3 is TGTGCCTGGAGTGTCCCCGTCTATGGCTACACCTTC. The encoded protein is CAWSVPVYGYTF.

The chain joins TRBV4-1 to TRBJ2-3, with 9 bases aligning to TRBD1. The germline CDR1 and CDR2 sequences are MGHRA and YSYEKL. The CDR3 spans 17 residues. Trimming cost V 4 bases and J 2 bases; bases outside gene matches: 10. The CDR3 protein is CASSPRGQGRATDTQYF. CDR3 coding DNA: TGCGCCAGCAGCCCCCGCGGACAGGGGAGGGCCACAGATACGCAGTATTTT.

The chain employs TRBV29-1 and TRBJ2-1; 11 bases are shared with TRBD2. The CDR3 is 15 amino acids. Germline CDR1 SQVTM, CDR2 ANQGSEA. Trimming took 0 bases from V and 9 from J; bases not matched to a gene: 7. CDR3 sequence reads: CSVEDVAGGPGEQFF. CDR3 DNA: TGCAGCGTTGAAGATGTAGCGGGGGGGCCGGGTGAGCAGTTCTTC.